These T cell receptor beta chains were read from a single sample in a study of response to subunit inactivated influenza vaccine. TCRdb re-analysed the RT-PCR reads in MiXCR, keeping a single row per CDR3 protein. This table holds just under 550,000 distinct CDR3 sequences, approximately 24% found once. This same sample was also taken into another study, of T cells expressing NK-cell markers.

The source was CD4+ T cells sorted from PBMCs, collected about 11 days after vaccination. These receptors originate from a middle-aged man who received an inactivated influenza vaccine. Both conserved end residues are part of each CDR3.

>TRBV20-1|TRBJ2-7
CSARGTSPYEQYF
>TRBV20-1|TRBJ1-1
CSAREGTGAPNTEAFF
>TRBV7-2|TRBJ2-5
CASSYGQGLGTQYF
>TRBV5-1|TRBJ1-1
CASRGGGGEAFF
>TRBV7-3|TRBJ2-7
CASSLTSEQIYEQYF
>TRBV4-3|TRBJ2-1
CASSQELAGVYNEQFF
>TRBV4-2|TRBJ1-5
CASSQDEGGRQPQHF
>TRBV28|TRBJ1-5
CASMERLSNQPQHF
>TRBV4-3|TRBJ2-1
CASSHQLREGLYNEQFF
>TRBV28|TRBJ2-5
CASRTGQETQYF
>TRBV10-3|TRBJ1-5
CAISKNPEQPQHF
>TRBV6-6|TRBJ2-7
CASSIAEDYEQYF
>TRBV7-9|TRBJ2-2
CASSFLDSLVPGELFF
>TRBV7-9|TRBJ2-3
CASSPAGQGLDTQYF
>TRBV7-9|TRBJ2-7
CASSPPRGQLYEQYF
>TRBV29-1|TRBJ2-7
CSVGTGTSYEQYF
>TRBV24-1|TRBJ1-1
CATSSTRTGSTEAFF
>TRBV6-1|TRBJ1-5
CASRGGQGKGQPQHF
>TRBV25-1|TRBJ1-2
CASSELGQGLGYTF
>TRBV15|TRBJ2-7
CATSRGGQGYEQYF
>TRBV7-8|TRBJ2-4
CASRPTGGNIQYF
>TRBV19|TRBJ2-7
CASSTLASYEQYF
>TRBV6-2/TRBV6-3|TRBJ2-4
CASSSPGQGVGNIQYF
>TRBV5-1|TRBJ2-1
CASRSIAGGYNEQFF
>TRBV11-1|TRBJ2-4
CASSPRIAGAPVLVKNIQYF
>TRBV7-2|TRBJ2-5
CASSLALGLAGGRAKETQYF
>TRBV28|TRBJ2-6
CASSLTLAQPVTGANVLTF
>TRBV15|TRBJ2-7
CATSRAGPLVEQYF
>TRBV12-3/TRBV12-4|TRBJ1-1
CASRGTNMNTEAFF
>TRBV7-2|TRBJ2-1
CASSLVGIEQFF
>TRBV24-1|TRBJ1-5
CATSDTGRINQPQHF
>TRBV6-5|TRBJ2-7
CASSQGQSEQYF
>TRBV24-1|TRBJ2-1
CATSDPFDRGGRSYNEQFF
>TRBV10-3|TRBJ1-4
CAISPDSEKLFF
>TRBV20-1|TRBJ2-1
CSARLPFGTWSRNEQFF
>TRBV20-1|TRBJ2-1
CSARVSILEREFF
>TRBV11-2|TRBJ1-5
CASSPTGLNQPQHF
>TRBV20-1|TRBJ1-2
CSASDSPFGYGYTF
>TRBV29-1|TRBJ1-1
CSVEGWGGTEAFF
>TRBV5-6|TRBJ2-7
CASSSGVTEQYF
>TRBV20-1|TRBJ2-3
CSAREWARTDTQYF
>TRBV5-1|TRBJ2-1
CASSLAISGEQFF
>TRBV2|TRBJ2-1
CASGADRGSYNEQFF
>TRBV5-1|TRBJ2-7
CASSKTGTGGVEQYF
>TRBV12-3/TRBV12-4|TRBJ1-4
CASGRQSNEKLFF
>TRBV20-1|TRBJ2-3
CSARVMGRNTDTQYF
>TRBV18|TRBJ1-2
CASSPTSGSYTF
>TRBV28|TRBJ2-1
CASKTAWAGPSYNEQFF
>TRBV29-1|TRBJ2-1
CSVLAGGGSYNEQFF
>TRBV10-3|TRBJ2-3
CAISENPDTQYF
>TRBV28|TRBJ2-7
CASSTTGGASYEQYF
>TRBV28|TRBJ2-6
CASSSRSGYSGANVLTF
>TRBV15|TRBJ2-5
CATSYLRSGETQYF
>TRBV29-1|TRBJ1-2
CSVEAKTGHGYTF